One TCR beta chain is described in this entry. The antigen remains unidentified. The data were taken from a study of vaccination effects on CD4 cells after COVID-19. Study findings and constraints: After vaccination, spike-reactive clones in convalescents were mostly new vaccine-induced clones.

Viral peptide pools were used in the ViraFEST assay to expand antigen-specific CD4+ T cells, and sequencing came afterward. Having been cultured for less than 13 days, the cells underwent CD4+ T cell isolation. SARS-CoV-2 infection was confirmed by PCR in the person between March and December 2020. Here immunoSEQ multiplex PCR was the method, and the copy in TCRdb shows in-frame clones only, minus some. The table records under 35,000 clones, 65% to 75% of them present only once. Per the germline V gene, CDR1 is MGHRA and CDR2 is YSYEKL. V was pared by 3 bases and J by 10 bases, with 13 bases between. CDR3 length: 14 residues.

This TCR came from a human donor who had a prior SARS-CoV-2 infection. The rearrangement joins TRBV4-1 to TRBJ1-6, with D possibly being TRBD1 (5 bases). The sample in question was CD4+ T cells from PBMCs cultured with a peptide pool, obtained before COVID-19 vaccination. The CDR3 loop is CASSQRDGGSPLHF. The CDR3 DNA is TGCGCCAGCAGCCAGAGAGATGGGGGGTCACCCCTCCACTTT.